This entry lists 5 T cell receptor beta chains sequenced from one sample in a study of blood T cell repertoires in COVID-19. Some clones are missing from TCRdb's copy, which holds only in-frame ones; the method was immunoSEQ multiplex PCR. Altogether 450,000 or so clones are present, 85% to 90% being singletons, with the ten largest covering 0.75% to 0.85%. Sequencing used peripheral blood. The receptors come from a man aged 18 to 30 with COVID-19, enrolled during active disease.

This rearrangement joins TRBV20-1 to TRBJ2-5, with 9 bases matching TRBD2. Trimming took 3 bases from V and 5 from J; bases not matched to a gene: 10. The germline gives CDR1 DFQATT, CDR2 SNEGSKA (reference sequence). The CDR3 has 15 amino acids. The CDR3 DNA reads as TGCAGTGCTAGTGTGGTAGCGGGAGAACGGGAGACCCAGTACTTC. Translated: CSASVVAGERETQYF.

The rearrangement links TRBV5-5 to TRBJ1-2, with a weak D call TRBD1 (6 bases). CDR3 length: 13 amino acids. The V gene's germline CDR1 is SGHKS and CDR2 YYEKEE (reference sequence). The V end lost 3 bases, the J end lost 4 bases, and 10 bases lay between the germline ends. The CDR3, as DNA: TGTGCCAGCAGCTCCCGGGACACCTATGGCTACACCTTC. Translation gives CASSSRDTYGYTF.

This clone was recorded a few times. The rearrangement joins TRBV7-6 to TRBJ2-5; TRBD2 agrees at 8 bases. Unmatched junction bases numbered 3, after V lost 4 bases and J lost 5 bases. Germline CDR1 reads SGHVS; CDR2 reads FNYEAQ. This CDR3 comprises 13 residues. The CDR3 DNA is TGTGCCAGCAGCTCGCAGCGGGGGGAGACCCAGTACTTC. Translating it yields CASSSQRGETQYF.

CDR3 DNA: TGTGCCAGCAGCAGGGGGCCCTACGGGGAGCTGTTTTTT. Translation: CASSRGPYGELFF. V and J are TRBV7-2 and TRBJ2-2; 7 bases fit TRBD1. This CDR3 spans 13 amino acids. Germline-derived CDR1 and CDR2 are SGHTA and FQGNSA. V dropped 5 bases and J dropped 7; count of bases not matched to a gene: 4.

This sequence joins TRBV6-1 and TRBJ1-1; TRBD1 is a possible D gene (5 bases). Trimming left V 3 bases short and J 3 bases short, with 8 bases between. Germline V gene data show CDR1 as MNHNS and CDR2 as SASEGT. The CDR3 contains 13 residues. CDR3 coding DNA: TGTGCCAGCAGTGAGCAGGGTTACACTGAAGCTTTCTTT. It encodes CASSEQGYTEAFF.